This T cell receptor (beta chain) was observed in a study of blood T cell repertoires in COVID-19. On the study more broadly: From the United States, Italy and Spain came samples of acute and convalescent COVID-19.

In the study's own analysis: Amplification from reference gene primers served as the basis for estimated nucleated cell counts. Sequenced by immunoSEQ multiplex PCR; TCRdb stores in-frame clones only, minus some. That table supplies the V and J calls and clone size; D and trimming were determined from the DNA. The data show about 400,000 clones, approximately 90% seen once. The sequenced sample consisted of PBMCs or T cells enriched from blood (not recorded which). The clonotype originates from a woman aged 25 to 45 with acute COVID-19.

CDR3 amino acids: CASSAGTGLFYEQYF. CDR3 coding DNA: TGTGCCAGCAGCGCGGGGACAGGCCTATTTTACGAGCAGTACTTC. The genes are TRBV5-6 and TRBJ2-7, with 8 nucleotides matching TRBD1. CDR1 and CDR2 from the germline V gene are SGHDT and YYEEEE. This CDR3 comprises 15 residues. The V gene end was trimmed by 4 bases and the J gene end by 4 bases; junction bases not matched to a gene: 10.